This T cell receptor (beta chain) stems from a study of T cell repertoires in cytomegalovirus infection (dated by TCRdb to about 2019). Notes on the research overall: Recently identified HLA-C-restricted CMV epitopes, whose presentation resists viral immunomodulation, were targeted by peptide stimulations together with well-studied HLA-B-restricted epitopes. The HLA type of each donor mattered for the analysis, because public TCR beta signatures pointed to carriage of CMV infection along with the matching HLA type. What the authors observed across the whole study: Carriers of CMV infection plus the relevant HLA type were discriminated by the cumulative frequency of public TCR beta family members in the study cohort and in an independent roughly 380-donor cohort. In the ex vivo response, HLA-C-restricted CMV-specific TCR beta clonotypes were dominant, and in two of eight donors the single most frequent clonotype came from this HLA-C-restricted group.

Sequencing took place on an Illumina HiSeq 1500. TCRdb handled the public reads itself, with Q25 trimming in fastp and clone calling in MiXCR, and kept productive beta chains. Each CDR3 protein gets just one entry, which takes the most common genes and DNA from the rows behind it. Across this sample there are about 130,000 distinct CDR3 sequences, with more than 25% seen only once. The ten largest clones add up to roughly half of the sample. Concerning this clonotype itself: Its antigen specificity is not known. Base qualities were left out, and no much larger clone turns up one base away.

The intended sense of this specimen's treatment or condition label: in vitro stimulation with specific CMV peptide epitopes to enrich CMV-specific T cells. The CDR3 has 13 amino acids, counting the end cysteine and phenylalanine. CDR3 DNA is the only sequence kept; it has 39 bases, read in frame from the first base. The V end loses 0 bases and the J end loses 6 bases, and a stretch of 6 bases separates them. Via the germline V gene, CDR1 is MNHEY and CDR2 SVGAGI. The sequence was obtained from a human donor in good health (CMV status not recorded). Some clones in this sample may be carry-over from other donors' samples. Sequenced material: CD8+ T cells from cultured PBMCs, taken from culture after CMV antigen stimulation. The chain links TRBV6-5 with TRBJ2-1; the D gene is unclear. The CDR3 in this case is CASSYSLTNEQFF. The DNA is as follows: TGTGCCAGCAGTTACTCGCTAACCAATGAGCAGTTCTTC.